This is a list of T cell receptor beta chains from one sample in a study of cytomegalovirus exposure and HLA in healthy donors. Produced via immunoSEQ multiplex PCR; TCRdb's table is partial and in-frame only. The table has 150,000 to 200,000 clones, about 87% seen once. Specimen: PBMCs. These receptors were taken from a woman younger than 35 in good health and CMV-seronegative. Each CDR3 is given with its conserved first and last residue. Fields, in order: D gene, J gene, V gene, clone size, CDR3 protein, CDR3 DNA. D genes are given only for firm matches. Clone size appears in some rows only: once, few, many, or a class for an expanded clone.

D: -; J: TRBJ2-1; V: TRBV5-5; size: -; CDR3: CASSLVEWPEQFF; DNA: TGTGCCAGCAGCTTGGTTGAATGGCCGGAGCAGTTCTTC
D: -; J: TRBJ1-1; V: TRBV7-2; size: -; CDR3: CASSRQALNTEAFF; DNA: TGTGCCAGCAGCCGACAGGCCCTGAACACTGAAGCTTTCTTT
D: -; J: TRBJ1-1; V: TRBV18; size: -; CDR3: CASSLNWGGTGSFSEAFF; DNA: TGTGCCAGCTCACTGAATTGGGGGGGTACCGGTAGTTTCTCTGAAGCTTTCTTT
D: TRBD1; J: TRBJ1-2; V: TRBV2; size: -; CDR3: CASSEKGRGSAGYTF; DNA: TGTGCCAGCAGTGAAAAGGGCAGGGGGAGTGCTGGCTACACCTTC
D: TRBD1; J: TRBJ2-1; V: TRBV29-1; size: few; CDR3: CSVEGETGAISYNEQFF; DNA: TGCAGCGTTGAAGGTGAGACAGGGGCGATCTCCTACAATGAGCAGTTCTTC
D: TRBD1; J: TRBJ2-3; V: TRBV5-5; size: -; CDR3: CASSFGTGSTDTQYF; DNA: TGTGCCAGCAGCTTTGGGACAGGGAGCACAGATACGCAGTATTTT
D: TRBD1; J: TRBJ2-7; V: TRBV29-1; size: -; CDR3: CSVDGDSYEQYF; DNA: TGCAGCGTTGATGGGGACAGCTACGAGCAGTACTTC
D: TRBD1; J: TRBJ2-4; V: TRBV30; size: -; CDR3: CAWLDRVAKNIQYF; DNA: TGTGCCTGGCTCGACAGGGTAGCCAAAAACATTCAGTACTTC
D: -; J: TRBJ1-2; V: TRBV2; size: -; CDR3: CASSERKTVLIDGYTF; DNA: TGTGCCAGCAGTGAACGAAAGACAGTCCTCATCGACGGCTACACCTTC
D: -; J: TRBJ1-1; V: TRBV6-4; size: -; CDR3: CASSGEENTEAFF; DNA: TGTGCCAGCAGTGGAGAGGAGAACACTGAAGCTTTCTTT
D: TRBD2; J: TRBJ2-5; V: TRBV7-2; size: -; CDR3: CASSLLRGAGGGETQYF; DNA: TGTGCCAGCAGCCTCCTCCGGGGGGCGGGAGGGGGAGAGACCCAGTACTTC
D: TRBD1; J: TRBJ2-7; V: TRBV28; size: -; CDR3: CASSLNPGTVYEQYF; DNA: TGTGCCAGCAGTTTGAACCCTGGGACAGTCTACGAGCAGTACTTC
D: -; J: TRBJ2-6; V: TRBV19; size: -; CDR3: CASTSRQENNVLTF; DNA: TGTGCCAGTACCTCCAGACAGGAGAACAACGTCCTGACTTTC
D: -; J: TRBJ2-7; V: TRBV14; size: -; CDR3: CASSQDRGSYRFYEQYF; DNA: TGTGCCAGCAGCCAAGATAGAGGGTCCTACCGGTTCTACGAGCAGTACTTC
D: TRBD2; J: TRBJ2-2; V: TRBV6-1; size: -; CDR3: CASSALAGDTGELFF; DNA: TGTGCCAGCAGTGCCCTTGCGGGAGACACCGGGGAGCTGTTTTTT
D: -; J: TRBJ1-5; V: TRBV28; size: -; CDR3: CATPGAGNPYQPQHF; DNA: TGTGCCACCCCAGGGGCAGGGAATCCCTATCAGCCCCAGCATTTT
D: -; J: TRBJ1-5; V: TRBV30; size: -; CDR3: CAWSVPTGRGPQHF; DNA: TGTGCCTGGAGTGTACCGACAGGTCGGGGGCCCCAGCATTTT
D: TRBD1; J: TRBJ1-2; V: TRBV5-1; size: -; CDR3: CASSWISRTGAYGYTF; DNA: TGCGCCAGCAGCTGGATTTCGAGGACAGGGGCCTATGGCTACACCTTC
D: -; J: TRBJ2-1; V: TRBV7-9; size: -; CDR3: CASSSSGGPYNEQFF; DNA: TGTGCCAGCAGCTCTTCCGGGGGGCCTTACAATGAGCAGTTCTTC
D: TRBD2; J: TRBJ2-3; V: TRBV29-1; size: -; CDR3: CSVVTTSGGTDTQYF; DNA: TGCAGCGTTGTGACCACTAGCGGAGGCACAGATACGCAGTATTTT
D: TRBD2; J: TRBJ2-7; V: TRBV18; size: -; CDR3: CASSPLEGLAGNTEQYF; DNA: TGTGCCAGCTCACCACTCGAGGGACTAGCGGGAAATACAGAGCAGTACTTC
D: TRBD1; J: TRBJ2-5; V: TRBV25-1; size: -; CDR3: CASSELQGRTQYF; DNA: TGTGCCAGCAGTGAACTACAGGGGAGGACCCAGTACTTC
D: -; J: TRBJ1-6; V: TRBV6-5; size: -; CDR3: CASSRTTSPLHF; DNA: TGTGCCAGCAGTAGGACAACTTCACCCCTCCACTTT
D: TRBD1; J: TRBJ2-5; V: TRBV28; size: -; CDR3: CASSSRDRAQETQYF; DNA: TGTGCCAGCAGTTCCCGGGACAGGGCCCAAGAGACCCAGTACTTC
D: TRBD2; J: TRBJ2-5; V: TRBV9; size: -; CDR3: CASSVASGVETQYF; DNA: TGTGCCAGCAGCGTAGCTAGCGGGGTTGAGACCCAGTACTTC
D: TRBD2; J: TRBJ2-1; V: TRBV28; size: -; CDR3: CASSLLTSGGDNEQFF; DNA: TGTGCCAGCAGTTTACTCACTAGCGGGGGAGACAATGAGCAGTTCTTC
D: -; J: TRBJ2-2; V: TRBV7-9; size: -; CDR3: CASSSPKGQGSVYLGELFF; DNA: TGTGCCAGCAGCTCACCGAAGGGGCAGGGTTCGGTCTATCTCGGGGAGCTGTTTTTT
D: TRBD1; J: TRBJ1-1; V: TRBV5-5; size: -; CDR3: CASSKDLMTGLMEAFF; DNA: TGTGCCAGCAGCAAGGACCTAATGACAGGGTTGATGGAGGCTTTCTTT
D: -; J: TRBJ1-1; V: TRBV19; size: -; CDR3: CATKQGNTEAFF; DNA: TGTGCCACCAAACAGGGGAACACTGAAGCTTTCTTT
D: TRBD1; J: TRBJ1-6; V: TRBV7-2; size: -; CDR3: CASSLLGQGNSPLHF; DNA: TGTGCCAGCAGCTTACTGGGACAGGGTAATTCACCCCTCCACTTT
D: TRBD2; J: TRBJ2-2; V: TRBV18; size: once; CDR3: CASSTSQTGGSFTGELFF; DNA: TGTGCCAGCTCAACCAGCCAGACGGGGGGATCGTTCACCGGGGAGCTGTTTTTT
D: -; J: TRBJ2-2; V: TRBV6-1; size: -; CDR3: CASSELKGGVGELFF; DNA: TGTGCCAGCAGTGAACTCAAAGGGGGTGTCGGGGAGCTGTTTTTT
D: TRBD1; J: TRBJ1-5; V: TRBV5-8; size: -; CDR3: CASSTGQGGNQPQHF; DNA: TGTGCCAGCAGCACGGGACAGGGTGGCAATCAGCCCCAGCATTTT
D: TRBD2; J: TRBJ2-1; V: TRBV4-1; size: -; CDR3: CASSQDPTSGSYEQFF; DNA: TGCGCCAGCAGCCAAGATCCCACTAGCGGGAGTTATGAGCAGTTCTTC
D: -; J: TRBJ2-7; V: TRBV7-9; size: -; CDR3: CSSSFRDSYEQYF; DNA: TGTTCCAGCAGCTTCCGGGACTCCTACGAGCAGTACTTC
D: TRBD2; J: TRBJ2-3; V: TRBV10-3; size: -; CDR3: CAISGGLARAHTQYF; DNA: TGTGCCATCAGTGGGGGACTAGCGAGAGCCCATACGCAGTATTTT
D: -; J: TRBJ1-2; V: TRBV27; size: -; CDR3: CASSFTPTVVGGYTF; DNA: TGTGCCAGCAGTTTCACTCCGACAGTAGTAGGAGGCTACACCTTC
D: -; J: TRBJ1-2; V: TRBV7-8; size: -; CDR3: CASSLEDRLYGYTF; DNA: TGTGCCAGCAGCTTAGAAGACCGACTCTATGGCTACACCTTC
D: TRBD2; J: TRBJ2-1; V: TRBV19; size: -; CDR3: CASSPGLAGLFSYNEQFF; DNA: TGTGCCAGTAGCCCCGGGCTAGCGGGACTTTTCTCCTACAATGAGCAGTTCTTC
D: -; J: TRBJ1-6; V: TRBV5-4; size: -; CDR3: CASSLGAGSYNSPLHF; DNA: TGTGCCAGCAGCTTGGGGGCAGGCAGCTATAATTCACCCCTCCACTTT
D: TRBD1; J: TRBJ1-5; V: TRBV19; size: -; CDR3: CASSMLTGENQPQHF; DNA: TGTGCCAGTAGTATGTTAACAGGGGAAAATCAGCCCCAGCATTTT
D: -; J: TRBJ2-7; V: TRBV28; size: -; CDR3: CASRPTGRGSYEQYF; DNA: TGTGCCAGCAGGCCTACAGGGAGGGGATCCTACGAGCAGTACTTC
D: -; J: TRBJ1-6; V: TRBV30; size: -; CDR3: CAWMPADSWSSYNSPLHF; DNA: TGTGCCTGGATGCCAGCGGACTCCTGGAGCTCCTATAATTCACCCCTCCACTTT
D: TRBD1; J: TRBJ2-3; V: TRBV6-1; size: -; CDR3: CASTGTGESTDTQYF; DNA: TGTGCCAGCACTGGGACAGGGGAGAGCACAGATACGCAGTATTTT
D: -; J: TRBJ2-3; V: TRBV7-2; size: -; CDR3: CASSLQPGLDTQYF; DNA: TGTGCCAGCAGCTTACAGCCAGGGTTAGATACGCAGTATTTT
D: -; J: TRBJ1-2; V: TRBV30; size: -; CDR3: CAWSVAQNYGYTF; DNA: TGTGCCTGGAGTGTCGCACAGAACTATGGCTACACCTTC
D: -; J: TRBJ1-1; V: TRBV11-3; size: -; CDR3: CASSDRRLGTEAFF; DNA: TGTGCCAGCAGCGATCGGAGGTTAGGGACTGAAGCTTTCTTT
D: -; J: TRBJ2-7; V: TRBV5-6; size: -; CDR3: CASSLGHSYEQYF; DNA: TGTGCCAGCAGCTTGGGACATTCCTACGAGCAGTACTTC
D: -; J: TRBJ2-6; V: TRBV12-2; size: once; CDR3: CASRLGGTGGNVLTF; DNA: TGTGCAAGTCGCTTAGGGGGGACAGGAGGGAACGTCCTGACTTTC
D: -; J: TRBJ2-7; V: TRBV19; size: -; CDR3: CASSIVTGVHEQYF; DNA: TGTGCCAGTAGTATAGTTACGGGGGTCCACGAGCAGTACTTC
D: -; J: TRBJ1-2; V: TRBV5-4; size: -; CDR3: CASSFIGVGYIF; DNA: TGTGCCAGCAGCTTTATAGGGGTTGGCTACATCTTC
D: TRBD2; J: TRBJ2-4; V: TRBV9; size: -; CDR3: CASSPTSGRGKNIQYF; DNA: TGTGCCAGCAGCCCAACTAGCGGTAGGGGCAAAAACATTCAGTACTTC
D: -; J: TRBJ1-5; V: TRBV6-5; size: few; CDR3: CATGGGNQPQHF; DNA: TGTGCCACGGGGGGGGGCAATCAGCCCCAGCATTTT
D: -; J: TRBJ2-7; V: TRBV25-1; size: few; CDR3: CASSPPGERSYEQYF; DNA: TGTGCCAGCAGTCCACCGGGGGAAAGGTCCTACGAGCAGTACTTC
D: -; J: TRBJ2-7; V: TRBV5-4; size: -; CDR3: CASTAARNAGEQYF; DNA: TGTGCCAGCACCGCGGCTAGAAACGCCGGCGAGCAGTACTTC
D: -; J: TRBJ1-3; V: TRBV19; size: once; CDR3: CASREGSTGNTIYF; DNA: TGTGCCAGTCGTGAGGGTTCCACTGGAAACACCATATATTTT
D: -; J: TRBJ1-5; V: TRBV19; size: -; CDR3: CASSIFTRVNQPQHF; DNA: TGTGCCAGTAGTATCTTTACCAGGGTGAATCAGCCCCAGCATTTT